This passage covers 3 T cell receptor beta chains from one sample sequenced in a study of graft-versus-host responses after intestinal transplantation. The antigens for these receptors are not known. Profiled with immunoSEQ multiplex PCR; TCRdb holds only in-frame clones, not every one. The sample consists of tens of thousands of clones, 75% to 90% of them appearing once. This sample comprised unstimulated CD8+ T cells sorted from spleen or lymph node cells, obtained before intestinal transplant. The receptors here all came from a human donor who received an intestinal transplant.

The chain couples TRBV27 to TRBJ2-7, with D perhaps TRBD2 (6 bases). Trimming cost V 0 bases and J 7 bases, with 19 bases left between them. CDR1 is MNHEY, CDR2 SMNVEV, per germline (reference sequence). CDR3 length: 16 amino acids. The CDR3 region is CASSLSIPGGTEEQYF. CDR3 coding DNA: TGTGCCAGCAGTTTATCAATCCCCGGGGGAACAGAGGAGCAGTACTTC.

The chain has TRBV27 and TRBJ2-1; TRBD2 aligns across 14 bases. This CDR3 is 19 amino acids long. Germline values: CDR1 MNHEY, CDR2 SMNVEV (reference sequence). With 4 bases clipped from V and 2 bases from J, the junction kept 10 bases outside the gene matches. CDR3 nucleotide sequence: TGTGCCAGCAGTTCCACCGCCGGACTAGCGGGAGGACCCTACAATGAGCAGTTCTTC. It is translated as CASSSTAGLAGGPYNEQFF.

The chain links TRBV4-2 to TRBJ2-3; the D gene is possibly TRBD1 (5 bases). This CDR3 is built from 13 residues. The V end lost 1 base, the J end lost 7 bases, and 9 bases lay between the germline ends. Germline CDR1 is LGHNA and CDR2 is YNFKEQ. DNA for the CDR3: TGTGCCAGCAGCCAAGGGACACCTTATACGCAGTATTTT. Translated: CASSQGTPYTQYF.